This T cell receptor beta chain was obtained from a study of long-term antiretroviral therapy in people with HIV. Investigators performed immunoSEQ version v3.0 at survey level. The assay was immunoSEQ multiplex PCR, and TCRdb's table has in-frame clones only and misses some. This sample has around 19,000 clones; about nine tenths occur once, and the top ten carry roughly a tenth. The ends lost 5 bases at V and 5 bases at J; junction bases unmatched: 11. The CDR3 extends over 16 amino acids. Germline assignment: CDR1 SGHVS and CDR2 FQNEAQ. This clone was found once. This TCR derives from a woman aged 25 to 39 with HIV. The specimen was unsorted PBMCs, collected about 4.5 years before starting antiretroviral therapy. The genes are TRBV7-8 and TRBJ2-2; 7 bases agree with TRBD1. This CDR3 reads CASSPSDRVGTGELFF. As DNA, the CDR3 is TGTGCCAGCAGCCCTTCCGACAGGGTAGGGACCGGGGAGCTGTTTTTT.